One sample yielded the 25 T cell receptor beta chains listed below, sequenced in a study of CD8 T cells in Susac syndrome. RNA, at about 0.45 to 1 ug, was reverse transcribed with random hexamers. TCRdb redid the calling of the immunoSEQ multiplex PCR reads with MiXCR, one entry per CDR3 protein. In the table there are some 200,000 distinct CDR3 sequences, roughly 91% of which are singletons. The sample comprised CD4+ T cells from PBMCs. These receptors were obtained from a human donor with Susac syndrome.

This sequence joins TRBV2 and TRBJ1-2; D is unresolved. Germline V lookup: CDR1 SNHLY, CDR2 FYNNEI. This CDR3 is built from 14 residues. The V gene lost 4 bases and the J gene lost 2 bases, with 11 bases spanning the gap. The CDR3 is CASSAEGSNYGYTF. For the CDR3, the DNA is TGTGCCAGCAGTGCTGAGGGATCCAACTATGGCTACACCTTC.

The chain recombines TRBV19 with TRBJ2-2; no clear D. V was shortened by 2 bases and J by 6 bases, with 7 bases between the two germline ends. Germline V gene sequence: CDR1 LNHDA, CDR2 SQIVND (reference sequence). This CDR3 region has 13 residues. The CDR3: CASSIKAPGELFF. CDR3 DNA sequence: TGTGCCAGTAGTATAAAGGCTCCCGGGGAGCTGTTTTTT.

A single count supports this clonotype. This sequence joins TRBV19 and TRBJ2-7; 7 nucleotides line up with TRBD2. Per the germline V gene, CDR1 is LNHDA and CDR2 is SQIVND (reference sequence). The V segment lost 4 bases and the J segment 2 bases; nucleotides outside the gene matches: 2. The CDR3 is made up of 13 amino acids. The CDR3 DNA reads TGTGCCAGTAGTAAGGGACTACCCTACGAGCAGTACTTC. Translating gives CASSKGLPYEQYF.

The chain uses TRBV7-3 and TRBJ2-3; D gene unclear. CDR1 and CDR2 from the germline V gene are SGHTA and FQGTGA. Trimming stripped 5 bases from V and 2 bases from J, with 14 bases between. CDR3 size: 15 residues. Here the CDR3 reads CASSTSPLPTDTQYF. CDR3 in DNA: TGTGCCAGCAGCACTTCCCCTCTCCCCACAGATACGCAGTATTTT.

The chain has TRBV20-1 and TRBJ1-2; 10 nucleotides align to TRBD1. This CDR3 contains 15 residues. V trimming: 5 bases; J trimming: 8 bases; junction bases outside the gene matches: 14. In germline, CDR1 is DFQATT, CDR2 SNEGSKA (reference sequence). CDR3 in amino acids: CSAETGQGGARGYTF. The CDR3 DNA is TGCAGTGCTGAAACAGGACAGGGGGGAGCGAGGGGCTACACCTTC.

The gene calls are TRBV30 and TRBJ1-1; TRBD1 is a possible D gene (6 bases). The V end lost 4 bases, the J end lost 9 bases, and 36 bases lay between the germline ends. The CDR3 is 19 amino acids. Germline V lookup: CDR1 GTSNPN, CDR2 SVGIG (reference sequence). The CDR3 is CAWTTSKMPGAGDAAKAFF. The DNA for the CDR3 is TGTGCCTGGACTACCTCAAAGATGCCGGGGGCCGGGGACGCAGCAAAAGCTTTCTTT.

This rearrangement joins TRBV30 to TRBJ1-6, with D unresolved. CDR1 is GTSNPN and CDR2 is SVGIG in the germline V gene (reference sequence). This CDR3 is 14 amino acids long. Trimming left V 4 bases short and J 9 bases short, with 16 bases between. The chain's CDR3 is CAWMRIAPISPLHF. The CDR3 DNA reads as TGTGCCTGGATGAGGATAGCTCCGATTTCACCCCTCCACTTT.

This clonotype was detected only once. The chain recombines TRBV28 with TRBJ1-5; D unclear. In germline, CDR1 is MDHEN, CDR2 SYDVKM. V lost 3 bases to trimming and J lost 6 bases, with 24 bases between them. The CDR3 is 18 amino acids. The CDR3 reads CASSFSKRREGTGQPQHF. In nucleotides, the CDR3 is TGTGCCAGCAGTTTTTCCAAAAGGCGGGAGGGAACGGGTCAGCCCCAGCATTTT.

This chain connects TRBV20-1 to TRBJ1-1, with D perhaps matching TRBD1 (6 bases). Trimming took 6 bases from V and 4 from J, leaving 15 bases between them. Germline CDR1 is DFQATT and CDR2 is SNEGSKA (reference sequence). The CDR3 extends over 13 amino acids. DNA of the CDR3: TGCAGTGCAAGAAAAACAGGGTCCACTGAAGCTTTCTTT. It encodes CSARKTGSTEAFF.

CDR3 in amino acids: CASSLRVGQTNQPQHF. The DNA for the CDR3 is TGTGCCAGCAGCTTAAGGGTGGGACAGACTAATCAGCCCCAGCATTTT. The V gene is TRBV7-9, the J gene TRBJ1-5; 7 positions agree with TRBD1. CDR1 is SEHNR, CDR2 FQNEAQ, per germline (reference sequence). The CDR3 is 16 residues long. V lost 2 bases and J lost 4; bases outside the gene matches: 8.

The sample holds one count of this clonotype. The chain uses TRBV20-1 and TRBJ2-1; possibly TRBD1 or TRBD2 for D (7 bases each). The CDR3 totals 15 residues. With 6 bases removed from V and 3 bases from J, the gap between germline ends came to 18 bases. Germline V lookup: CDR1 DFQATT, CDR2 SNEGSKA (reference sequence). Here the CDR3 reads CSASPTGDYYNEQFF. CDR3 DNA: TGCAGTGCCAGCCCCACAGGGGACTACTACAATGAGCAGTTCTTC.

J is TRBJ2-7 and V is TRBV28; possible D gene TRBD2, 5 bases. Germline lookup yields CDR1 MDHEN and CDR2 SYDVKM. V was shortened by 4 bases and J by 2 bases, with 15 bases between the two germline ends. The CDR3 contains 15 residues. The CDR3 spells CASSSTGKNPYEQYF. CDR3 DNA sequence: TGTGCCAGCAGTTCAACCGGGAAAAACCCCTACGAGCAGTACTTC.

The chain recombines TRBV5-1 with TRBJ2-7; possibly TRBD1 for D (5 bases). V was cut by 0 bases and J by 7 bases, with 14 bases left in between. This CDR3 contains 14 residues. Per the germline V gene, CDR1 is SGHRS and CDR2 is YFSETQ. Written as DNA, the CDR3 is TGCGCCAGCAGCTTGGAGACAGCTCTACGGGAGCAGTACTTC. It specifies CASSLETALREQYF. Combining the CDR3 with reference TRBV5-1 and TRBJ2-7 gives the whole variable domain KAGVTQTPRYLIKTRGQQVTLSCSPISGHRSVSWYQQTPGQGLQFLFEYFSETQRNKGNFPGRFSGRQFSNSRSEMNVSTLELGDSALYLCASSLETALREQYFGPGTRLTVT.

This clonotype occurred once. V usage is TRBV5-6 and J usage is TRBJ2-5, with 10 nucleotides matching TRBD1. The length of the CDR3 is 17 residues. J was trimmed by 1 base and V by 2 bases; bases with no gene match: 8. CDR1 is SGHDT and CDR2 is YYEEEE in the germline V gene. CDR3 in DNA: TGTGCCAGCAGCTTTTGGAGGACAGGGGGATTCCAAGAGACCCAGTACTTC. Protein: CASSFWRTGGFQETQYF.

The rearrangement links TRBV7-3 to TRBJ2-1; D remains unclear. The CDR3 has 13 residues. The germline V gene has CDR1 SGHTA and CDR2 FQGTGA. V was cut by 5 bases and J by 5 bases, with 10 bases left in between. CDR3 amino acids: CASSQDTDNEQFF. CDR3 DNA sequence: TGTGCCAGCAGCCAAGACACGGACAATGAGCAGTTCTTC.

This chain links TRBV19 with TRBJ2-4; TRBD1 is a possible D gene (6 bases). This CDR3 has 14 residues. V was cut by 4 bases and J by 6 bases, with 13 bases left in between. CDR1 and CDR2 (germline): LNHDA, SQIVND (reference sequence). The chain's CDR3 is CASSTTGSVNIQYF. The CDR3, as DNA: TGTGCCAGTAGTACCACAGGGTCGGTAAACATTCAGTACTTC.

CDR3 bases: TGCGCCAGCAGCTTGGGGCGGGGGCCAGATACGCAGTATTTT. Translation gives CASSLGRGPDTQYF. The V and J genes are TRBV5-1 and TRBJ2-3; weak D call: TRBD2 (7 bases). Germline V gives CDR1 SGHRS, CDR2 YFSETQ. CDR3 length: 14 residues. Trimming took off 0 bases at V and 4 bases at J, with 9 bases between the two ends.

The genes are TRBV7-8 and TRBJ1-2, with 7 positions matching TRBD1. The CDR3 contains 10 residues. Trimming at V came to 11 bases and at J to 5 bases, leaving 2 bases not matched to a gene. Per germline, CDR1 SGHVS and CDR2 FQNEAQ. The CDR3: CAPGGYGYTF. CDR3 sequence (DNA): TGTGCCCCAGGGGGGTATGGCTACACCTTC.

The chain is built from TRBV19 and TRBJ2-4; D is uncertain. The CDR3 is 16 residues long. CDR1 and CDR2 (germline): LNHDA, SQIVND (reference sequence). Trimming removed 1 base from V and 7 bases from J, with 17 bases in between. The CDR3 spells CASSIGRLTRENIQYF. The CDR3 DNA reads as TGTGCCAGTAGTATAGGTCGACTGACCAGAGAGAACATTCAGTACTTC.

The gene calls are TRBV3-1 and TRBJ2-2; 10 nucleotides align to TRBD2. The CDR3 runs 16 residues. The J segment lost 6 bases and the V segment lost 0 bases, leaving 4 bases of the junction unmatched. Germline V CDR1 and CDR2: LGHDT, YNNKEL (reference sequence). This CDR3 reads CASSQERLAGSGELFF. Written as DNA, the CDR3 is TGTGCCAGCAGCCAAGAAAGACTAGCGGGTTCCGGGGAGCTGTTTTTT.

CDR3 DNA sequence: TGCGCCAGCAGCCAAGACGCGGACCGATGGGAGCGCTACAATGAGCAGTTCTTC. Translated: CASSQDADRWERYNEQFF. The gene calls are TRBV4-1 and TRBJ2-1; a weak D match, TRBD2 (5 bases). Germline V gives CDR1 MGHRA, CDR2 YSYEKL. CDR3 length equals 18 residues. Trimming took off 0 bases at V and 3 bases at J, with 18 bases between the two ends.

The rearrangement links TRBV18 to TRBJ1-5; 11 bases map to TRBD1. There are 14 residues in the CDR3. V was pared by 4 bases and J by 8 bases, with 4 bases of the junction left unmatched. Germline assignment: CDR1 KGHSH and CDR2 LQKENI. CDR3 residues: CASSQRGQGEPQHF. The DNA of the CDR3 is TGTGCCAGCTCACAACGGGGACAGGGGGAGCCCCAGCATTTT.

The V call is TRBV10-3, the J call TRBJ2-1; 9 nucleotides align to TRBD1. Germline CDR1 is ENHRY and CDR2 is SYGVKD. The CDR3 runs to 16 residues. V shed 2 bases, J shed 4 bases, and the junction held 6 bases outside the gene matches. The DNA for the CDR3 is TGTGCCATCAGTGAGCTAGGGACAGGGCCATACAATGAGCAGTTCTTC. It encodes CAISELGTGPYNEQFF.

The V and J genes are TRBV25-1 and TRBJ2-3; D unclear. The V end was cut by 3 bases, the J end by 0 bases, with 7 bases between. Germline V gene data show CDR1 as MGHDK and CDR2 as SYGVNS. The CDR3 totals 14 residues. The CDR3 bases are TGTGCCAGCAGTGATACTTATAGCACAGATACGCAGTATTTT. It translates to CASSDTYSTDTQYF.

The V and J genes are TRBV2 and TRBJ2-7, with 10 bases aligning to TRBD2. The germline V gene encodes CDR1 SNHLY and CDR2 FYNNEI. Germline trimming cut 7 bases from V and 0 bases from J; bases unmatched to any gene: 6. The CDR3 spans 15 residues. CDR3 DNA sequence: TGTGCCAGCACACCCGGACTAGCGGCCTCCTACGAGCAGTACTTC. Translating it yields CASTPGLAASYEQYF.